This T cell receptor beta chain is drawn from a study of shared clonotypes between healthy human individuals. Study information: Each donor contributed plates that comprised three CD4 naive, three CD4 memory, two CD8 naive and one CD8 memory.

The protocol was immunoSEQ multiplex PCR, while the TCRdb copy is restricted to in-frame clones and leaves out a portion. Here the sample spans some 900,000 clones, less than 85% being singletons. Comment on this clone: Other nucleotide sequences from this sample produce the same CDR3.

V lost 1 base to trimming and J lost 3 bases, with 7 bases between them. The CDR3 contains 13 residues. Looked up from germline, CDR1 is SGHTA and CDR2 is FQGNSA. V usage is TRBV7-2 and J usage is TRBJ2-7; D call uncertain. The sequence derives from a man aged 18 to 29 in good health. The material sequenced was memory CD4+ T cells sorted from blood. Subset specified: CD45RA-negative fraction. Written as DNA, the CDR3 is TGTGCCAGCAGCTTAGTATCGAGCTACGAGCAGTACTTC. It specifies CASSLVSSYEQYF.